Here is one T cell receptor (beta chain) with its context. The sample belongs to a study of blood T cell repertoires in COVID-19. Overall study context: The United States, Italy and Spain provided the acute and convalescent COVID-19 samples.

Authors' processing steps: Reference gene primers were amplified, and this amplification served to estimate nucleated cell counts. Sequencing used immunoSEQ multiplex PCR; TCRdb keeps in-frame clones, though not all of them. D and trimming were read from the DNA, whereas the V and J calls and clone size are those reported in that table. The sample contains about 440,000 clones, approximately 90% of which appear only once. Sequencing used peripheral blood. The TCR sequence derives from a woman aged 30 to 39 with acute or convalescent COVID-19.

The CDR3 spells CASSAPSSYNSPLHF. Here the CDR3 DNA reads TGCGCCAGCAGTGCGCCTAGCTCCTATAATTCACCCCTCCACTTT. The chain combines TRBV10-2 with TRBJ1-6, with unresolved D. CDR3 length: 15 amino acids. V shed 4 bases and J shed 0 bases, with 7 bases lying between them. The germline gives CDR1 WSHSY, CDR2 SAAADI.